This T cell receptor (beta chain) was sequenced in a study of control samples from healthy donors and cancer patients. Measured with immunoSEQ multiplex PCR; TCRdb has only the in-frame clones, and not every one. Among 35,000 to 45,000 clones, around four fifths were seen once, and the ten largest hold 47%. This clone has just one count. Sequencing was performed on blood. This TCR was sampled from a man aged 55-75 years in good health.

This CDR3 reads CSADGGTPFF. The CDR3 DNA is TGCAGTGCCGATGGAGGGACGCCTTTCTTT. This rearrangement joins TRBV20-1 to TRBJ1-1; tentatively, D is TRBD1 (5 bases). This CDR3 contains 10 residues. V shed 6 bases and J shed 12 bases, with 14 bases lying between them. The germline V gene encodes CDR1 DFQATT and CDR2 SNEGSKA (reference sequence).